This T cell receptor (beta chain) was profiled in a study of PD-1 blockade in classical Hodgkin lymphoma (dated by TCRdb to about 2020). With regard to the full study: Nivolumab dosing was 3 mg/kg intravenously every 2 weeks, continuing until either disease progression or unacceptable toxicity. To define a peripheral blood immune signature of response to PD-1 blockade in classical Hodgkin lymphoma, the study combined TCR beta sequencing with CyTOF.

The time point label, read with the paper, signifies: cycle 1 day 1 (C1D1), immediately before nivolumab initiation. Relapse after autologous stem cell transplantation had occurred in all trial patients, and cohorts A, B and C were distinguished by prior brentuximab vedotin exposure. The trial cohort comprised 56 patients with relapsed/refractory classical Hodgkin lymphoma whose best overall responses were complete response, partial response or progressive disease. Trial patients were treated with single-agent nivolumab in the multi-cohort phase II CheckMate 205 trial. An independent review committee assessed best overall response using the 2007 International Working Group response criteria. Trial PBMCs were obtained immediately prior to nivolumab initiation (C1D1) and on therapy at cycle 2 day 1 and cycle 4 day 1. Peripheral blood was collected in 8 mL Vacutainer Cell Preparation Tubes, from which PBMCs were isolated by centrifugation and then cryopreserved.

A remark on this clone: The antigen it binds to is not known. No per-base quality is available; no much larger clone lies one base away.

What the work shows at the level of the full study, not this receptor alone: Baseline TCR diversity was reported as lower in newly diagnosed patients than in healthy donors, and lower still in relapsed/refractory patients. Patients starting nivolumab less than 1 year after ASCT had lower diversity and were excluded from later analyses to avoid confounding by immune reconstitution. By C4D1, a significant rise was seen in CD4+ TCR diversity but not in CD8+ TCR diversity (p=0.0027 vs p=0.16), and the rise was most apparent among complete responders (p=0.02). Trial patients achieving complete response had baseline diversity similar to newly diagnosed patients, whereas partial responders and progressors had significantly lower diversity. The study was limited to a single clinical trial cohort, and causes of repertoire differences, possibly disease activity or prior therapy, remained undefined.

The Qiagen DNeasy kit was used to extract genomic DNA from unsorted PBMCs and from the negatively selected CD4+ and CD8+ fractions. TCR beta CDR3 regions were subjected to amplification by immunoSEQ multiplex PCR with primers that anneal to V and J segments. Amplification bias was minimized using a synthetic immune receptor repertoire, and residual bias was removed computationally after sequencing. In the source study's methods: Repertoire diversity was quantified as the Shannon entropy index using custom Python scripts. Unsorted, CD4+ and CD8+ repertoires were analyzed separately, except for combined analyses in which CD4+ and CD8+ sequences were merged in silico. A clone was considered expanded if an increase in frequency of at least 2-fold after treatment relative to C1D1 was found, and a pseudocount of 0.5 was applied to clones undetected at baseline. Singleton clones were defined as clones with 0 or 1 copy at C1D1, and non-singleton clones were defined as clones with 2 or more copies. Clones expanded in unsorted samples were assigned a CD4+, CD8+ or unknown annotation through matching of protein sequences in sorted samples from the same patient. Wilcoxon tests on paired samples were used to test changes in diversity from C1D1 to C4D1. Here the immuneACCESS table is served through TCRdb, limited to in-frame sequences with V and J called. Missing clones are a known gap in these copies; in checked studies unresolved V genes cover under half, and the rest lacks a known reason. That table furnishes V, J and clone size, whereas the DNA furnished D and trimming. The sample profile shows 60,000 or so clones; over 85% of them were found once. The top ten constitute 9% to 10% of the sample.

The germline V gene supplies CDR1 SGHTA and CDR2 FQGNSA. The V and J ends are trimmed by 0 bases and 2 bases, leaving 5 bases between them. The cysteine opens and the phenylalanine closes a CDR3 of 15 amino acids. The retained sequence is limited to the CDR3, 45 bases, with the frame set at the first base. The sequencing used peripheral blood mononuclear cells (PBMCs), collected at baseline. The chain couples TRBV7-2 to TRBJ2-6; no D gene call is confident. The clonotype comes from a human donor with classical Hodgkin lymphoma. The nucleotides read TGTGCCAGCAGCTTAGCGTCAGCTGGGGCCAACGTCCTGACTTTC. Translated, this gives CASSLASAGANVLTF.